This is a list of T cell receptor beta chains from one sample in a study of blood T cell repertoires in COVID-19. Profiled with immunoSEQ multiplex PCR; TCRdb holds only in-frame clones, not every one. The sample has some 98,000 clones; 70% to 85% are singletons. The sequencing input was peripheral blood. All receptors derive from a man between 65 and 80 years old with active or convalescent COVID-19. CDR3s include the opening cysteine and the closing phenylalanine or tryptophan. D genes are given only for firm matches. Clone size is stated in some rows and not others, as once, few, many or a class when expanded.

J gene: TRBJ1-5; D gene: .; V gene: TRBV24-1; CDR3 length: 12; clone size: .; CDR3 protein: CATSDPGGAQHF; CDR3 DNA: TGTGCCACCAGTGACCCCGGGGGAGCCCAGCATTTT
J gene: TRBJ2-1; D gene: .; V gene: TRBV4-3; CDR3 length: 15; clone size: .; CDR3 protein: CASSPFLASYNEQFF; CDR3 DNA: TGCGCCAGCAGCCCCTTCCTAGCTTCCTACAATGAGCAGTTCTTC
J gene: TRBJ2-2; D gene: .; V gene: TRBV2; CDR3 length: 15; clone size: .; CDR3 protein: CASSETGGRPGELFF; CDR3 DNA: TGTGCCAGCAGCGAGACAGGCGGTCGCCCCGGGGAGCTGTTTTTT
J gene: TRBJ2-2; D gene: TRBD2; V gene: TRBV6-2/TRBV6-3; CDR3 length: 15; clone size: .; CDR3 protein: CASSYSRTSGGKLFF; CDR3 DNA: TGTGCCAGCAGTTACAGCCGGACTAGCGGGGGGAAGCTGTTTTTT
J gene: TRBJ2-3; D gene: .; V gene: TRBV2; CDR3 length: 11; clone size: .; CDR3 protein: CATHRRDTQYF; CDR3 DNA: TGTGCCACCCACAGACGGGATACGCAGTATTTT
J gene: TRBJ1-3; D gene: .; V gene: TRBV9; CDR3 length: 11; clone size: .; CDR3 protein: CASSQEDTIYF; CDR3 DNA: TGTGCCAGCAGCCAAGAGGACACCATATATTTT
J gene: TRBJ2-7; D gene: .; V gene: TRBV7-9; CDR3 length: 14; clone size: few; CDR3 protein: CASSEGGYAYEQYF; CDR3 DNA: TGTGCCAGCAGCGAAGGAGGGTATGCCTACGAGCAGTACTTC
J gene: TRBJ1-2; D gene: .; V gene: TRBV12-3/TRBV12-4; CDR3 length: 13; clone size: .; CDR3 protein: CASSLRGGYGYTF; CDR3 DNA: TGTGCCAGCAGTTTAAGGGGAGGCTATGGCTACACCTTC
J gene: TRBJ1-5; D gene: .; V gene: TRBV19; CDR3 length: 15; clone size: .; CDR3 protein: CASSTKGQGNQPQHF; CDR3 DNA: TGTGCCAGTAGTACGAAAGGGCAGGGGAATCAGCCCCAGCATTTT
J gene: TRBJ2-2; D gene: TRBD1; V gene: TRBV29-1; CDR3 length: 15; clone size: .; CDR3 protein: CSVKQGTGNTGELFF; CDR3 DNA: TGCAGCGTCAAGCAGGGGACAGGGAACACCGGGGAGCTGTTTTTT
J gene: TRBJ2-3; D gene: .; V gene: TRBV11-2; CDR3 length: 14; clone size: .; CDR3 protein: CASSFTSTAGTQYF; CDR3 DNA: TGTGCCAGCAGCTTCACTAGCACAGCAGGCACGCAGTATTTT
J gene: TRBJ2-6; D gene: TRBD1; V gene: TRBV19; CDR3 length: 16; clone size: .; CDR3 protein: CASRDRGISGANVLTF; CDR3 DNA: TGTGCCAGCCGGGACAGGGGAATCTCTGGGGCCAACGTCCTGACTTTC
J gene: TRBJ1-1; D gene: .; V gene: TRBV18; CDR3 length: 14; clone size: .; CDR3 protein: CASSPGGGITEAFF; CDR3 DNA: TGTGCCAGCTCACCAGGGGGAGGGATCACTGAAGCTTTCTTT
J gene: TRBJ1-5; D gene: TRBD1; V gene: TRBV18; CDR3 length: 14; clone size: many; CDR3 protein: CASSPDRGAQPQHF; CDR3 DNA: TGTGCCAGCTCACCGGACAGGGGGGCCCAGCCCCAGCATTTT
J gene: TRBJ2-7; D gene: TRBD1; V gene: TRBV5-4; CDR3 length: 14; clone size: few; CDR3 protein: CASSFSQGVGEQYF; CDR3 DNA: TGTGCCAGCAGCTTCTCTCAGGGGGTGGGCGAGCAGTACTTC
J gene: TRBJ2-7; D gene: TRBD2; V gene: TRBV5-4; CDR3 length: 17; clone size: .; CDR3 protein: CASSRTGGGTNAYEQYF; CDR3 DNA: TGTGCCAGCAGCCGAACGGGAGGGGGGACCAACGCCTACGAGCAGTACTTC
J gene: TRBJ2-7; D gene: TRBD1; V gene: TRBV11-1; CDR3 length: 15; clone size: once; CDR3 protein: CASSSRDRVSYEQYF; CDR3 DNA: TGTGCCAGCAGCAGCCGGGACAGGGTCTCCTACGAGCAGTACTTC
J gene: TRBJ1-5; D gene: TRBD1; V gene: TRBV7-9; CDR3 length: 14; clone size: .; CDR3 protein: CASSLGTEGQPQHF; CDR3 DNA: TGTGCCAGCAGCCTCGGGACAGAGGGACAGCCCCAGCATTTT